This T cell receptor (beta chain) emerged from a study of Ad26.COV2.S vaccination and SARS-CoV-2 variants. Of note for this clone: The antigen remains undetermined.

Method: immunoSEQ multiplex PCR; TCRdb's copy keeps in-frame clones and lacks some. The sample has over 110,000 clones, roughly 85% seen once; the top ten hold 5%. Study findings and constraints: Breadth and depth estimates from TCRs may understate total T cell responses. Vaccinees and placebo recipients showed similar non-spike TCR breadth. Those who received the vaccine showed greater spike-specific TCR breadth than those given placebo.

The receptor was derived from a human donor who had recovered from COVID-19. The sequencing here drew on peripheral blood, taken after recovery from COVID-19.

The CDR3 DNA follows: TGTGCCAGCAGTTTGGGGGGAAGTAGCAATCAGCCCCAGCATTTT. This sequence encodes CASSLGGSSNQPQHF. This sequence joins TRBV28 and TRBJ1-5; D may be TRBD1 (5 bases). Trimming cost V 3 bases and J 0 bases, with 9 bases left between them. Germline V gene sequence: CDR1 MDHEN, CDR2 SYDVKM. This CDR3 comprises 15 residues. The whole variable domain, filled in from reference TRBV28 and TRBJ1-5, reads DVKVTQSSRYLVKRTGEKVFLECVQDMDHENMFWYRQDPGLGLRLIYFSYDVKMKEKGDIPEGYSVSREKKERFSLILESASTNQTSMYLCASSLGGSSNQPQHFGDGTRLSIL.